This T cell receptor (beta chain) was sequenced for a study of shared clonotypes between healthy human individuals. The V gene's germline CDR1 is LGHNA and CDR2 YSLEER. V was clipped by 0 bases and J by 2 bases, with 11 bases between them. The CDR3 sequence is 16 residues long. General observations from the study: Despite large depth, sorted-subset datasets appeared incompletely sequenced. What naive subsets generally showed was a larger estimated richness than memory subsets showed.

As to this clone: The antigen is undetermined.

Execution of the assay was at deep level. Evenly divided among several immunoSEQ plates was the genomic DNA of each subset. This table comes from immunoSEQ multiplex PCR, and its TCRdb copy is limited to in-frame clones, with some not included. In the table there are 950,000 to 1,100,000 clones, about 70% of which are singletons. The source of this sequence is a man aged 18 to 30 in good health. This chain links TRBV4-3 with TRBJ2-1; TRBD2 is a possible D gene (6 bases). The sample comprised memory CD4+ T cells sorted from blood. The subset is: CD45RA-negative fraction. In DNA form, the CDR3 reads TGCGCCAGCAGCCAAGATCCGGGACTGACCTACAATGAGCAGTTCTTC. Translating it yields CASSQDPGLTYNEQFF.